The sequence of this T cell receptor delta chain was determined in a study of γδ T cells in repeated Plasmodium falciparum infection. Gammadelta T cells were flow-sorted from PBMC into Vgamma9/Vdelta2+ and Vdelta2-negative populations for bulk analysis. There are many counts of this clone. A far larger clone is one base from this, pointing to a likely read error. This sample also contains other DNA sequences that code for the same CDR3. TCRdb fed the multiplex PCR reads to CATT. The data contain 40,000 to 55,000 delta-chain clones, about 2% of them seen just once; the ten biggest clones take up around 24%. V shed 0 bases and J 0 bases; nucleotides not matched to a gene: 10. The CDR3 is 19 amino acids. The germline V gene has CDR1 TSESDYY and CDR2 QEAYKQQN.

The specimen sequenced was gamma-delta T cells from blood. This TCR was recovered from a pool of human donors (malaria-infected and uninfected, not separated). The rearrangement uses TRAV38-2/DV8 and TRDJ1, with 11 bases that match TRDD3. The CDR3: CAYRSGLGDTFSYTDKLIF. The CDR3 DNA follows: TGTGCTTATAGGAGCGGGCTGGGGGATACCTTTTCCTACACCGATAAACTCATCTTT.